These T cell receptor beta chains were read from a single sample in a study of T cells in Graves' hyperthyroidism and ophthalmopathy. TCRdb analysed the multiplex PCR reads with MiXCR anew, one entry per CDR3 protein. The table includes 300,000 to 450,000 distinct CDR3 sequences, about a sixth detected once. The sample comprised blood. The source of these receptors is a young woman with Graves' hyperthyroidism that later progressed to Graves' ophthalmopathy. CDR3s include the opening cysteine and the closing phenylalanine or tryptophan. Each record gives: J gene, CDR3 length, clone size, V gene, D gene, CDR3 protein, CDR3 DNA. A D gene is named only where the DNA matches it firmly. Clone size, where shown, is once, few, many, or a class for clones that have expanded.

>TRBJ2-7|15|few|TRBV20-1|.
CSASFLERPTYEQYF
TGCAGTGCTAGTTTCCTGGAGAGACCTACCTACGAGCAGTACTTC
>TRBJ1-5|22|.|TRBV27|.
CASSRTTVYEQYFGPGNQPQHF
.
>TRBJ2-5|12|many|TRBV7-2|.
CASSSGLETQYF
TGTGCCAGCAGCTCGGGACTAGAGACCCAGTACTTC
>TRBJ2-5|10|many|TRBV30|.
CAWGGPPEYF
TGTGCCTGGGGGGGGCCGCCAGAGTACTTC
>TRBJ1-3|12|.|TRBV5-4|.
CASSGPTNTIYF
TGTGCCAGCAGCGGACCGACAAACACCATATATTTT
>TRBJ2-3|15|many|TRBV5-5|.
CASSPLDYRTDTQYF
TGTGCCAGCAGCCCGCTGGACTATCGCACAGATACGCAGTATTTT
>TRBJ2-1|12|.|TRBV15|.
CATSLKGNEQFF
TGTGCCACCAGCCTCAAGGGCAATGAGCAGTTCTTC
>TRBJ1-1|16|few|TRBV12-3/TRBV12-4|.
CASSLNAQGLDTEAFF
TGTGCCAGCAGTTTAAACGCGCAGGGTTTGGACACTGAAGCTTTCTTT
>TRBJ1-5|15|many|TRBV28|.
CASSFGGAGIQPQHF
TGTGCCAGCAGTTTCGGGGGCGCGGGGATTCAGCCCCAGCATTTT
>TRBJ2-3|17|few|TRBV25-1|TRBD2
CASSEGWTSGRSDTQYF
TGTGCCAGCAGTGAAGGGTGGACTAGCGGGAGGTCGGATACGCAGTATTTT
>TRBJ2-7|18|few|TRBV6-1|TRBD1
CASKYNPRAAGGLDEQYF
TGTGCCAGCAAGTATAACCCTCGCGCGGCAGGGGGCCTGGACGAGCAGTACTTC
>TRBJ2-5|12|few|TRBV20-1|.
CSAPLYQETQYF
TGCAGTGCTCCCTTGTACCAAGAGACCCAGTACTTC
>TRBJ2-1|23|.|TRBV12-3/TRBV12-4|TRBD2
CASSSDRTRASGNKGSSYNEQFF
TGTGCCAGCAGTTCCGACAGGACCCGGGCTAGCGGGAATAAAGGGTCCTCCTACAATGAGCAGTTCTTC
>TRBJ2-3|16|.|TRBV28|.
CASSRRASYSTDTQYF
TGTGCCAGCAGTCGTCGGGCTAGCTATAGCACAGATACGCAGTATTTT
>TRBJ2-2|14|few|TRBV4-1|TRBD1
CASSQVQGAGKLFF
TGCGCCAGCAGCCAAGTCCAGGGGGCTGGGAAGCTGTTTTTT
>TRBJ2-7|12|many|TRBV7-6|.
CASHPIPYEQYF
TGTGCCAGCCACCCTATCCCCTACGAGCAGTACTTC
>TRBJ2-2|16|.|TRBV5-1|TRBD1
CASSLGARDSSGELFF
TGCGCCAGCAGCTTGGGGGCTCGGGACAGCTCCGGGGAGCTGTTTTTT
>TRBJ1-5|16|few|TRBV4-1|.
CASRQGEDFSNQPQHF
TGCGCCAGCAGACAGGGAGAGGACTTTAGCAATCAGCCCCAGCATTTT
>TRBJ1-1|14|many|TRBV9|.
CASSIDLMNTEAFF
TGTGCCAGCAGCATCGACCTCATGAACACTGAAGCTTTCTTT
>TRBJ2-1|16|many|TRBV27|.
CASSLLGGTWYNEQFF
TGTGCCAGCAGTTTATTAGGCGGGACTTGGTACAATGAGCAGTTCTTC
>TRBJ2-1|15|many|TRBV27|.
CASSFGDIADNEQFF
TGTGCCAGCAGTTTTGGGGACATCGCGGACAATGAGCAGTTCTTC
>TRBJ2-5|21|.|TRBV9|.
CASSVVDHSCTSSLGQETQYF
TGTGCCAGCAGCGTAGTAGACCATAGCTGCACTAGCTCCCTAGGCCAAGAGACCCAGTACTTC